The rows below give T cell receptor beta chains drawn from one sample of a study of blood T cell repertoires in COVID-19. Some clones are missing from TCRdb's copy, which holds only in-frame ones; the method was immunoSEQ multiplex PCR. The data show approximately 75,000 clones, around 78% seen once. Material: peripheral blood. The source is a woman aged 80 or older with acute or convalescent COVID-19. The CDR3 runs from the conserved cysteine through the conserved F or W.

J gene | V gene | CDR3 protein
TRBJ2-1 | TRBV6-4 | CASSDPASGSNEQFF
TRBJ2-1 | TRBV5-1 | CASSLLNSGGRDEQFF
TRBJ1-4 | TRBV27 | CASSLSTGEKLFF
TRBJ1-3 | TRBV19 | CASSSRGGQGPTGNTIYF
TRBJ1-1 | TRBV9 | CASSVTGQSNTEAFF
TRBJ2-7 | TRBV4-1 | CASSQVTSYTEQYF
TRBJ2-2 | TRBV9 | CASSGGPNTGELFF
TRBJ2-1 | TRBV6-1 | CASSKAGVGNEQFF
TRBJ2-2 | TRBV10-3 | CAISDKVAGELFF
TRBJ2-7 | TRBV11-3 | CASSSGGASYEQYF
TRBJ2-1 | TRBV19 | CASSMVARLDRVYNEQFF
TRBJ1-3 | TRBV19 | CASSILGQLISGNTIYF
TRBJ2-4 | TRBV24-1 | CATSPGQGKNIQYF
TRBJ1-2 | TRBV19 | CASSPGGNYGYTF
TRBJ2-1 | TRBV5-1 | CASSLDPSGRANEQFF
TRBJ1-6 | TRBV5-1 | CASSIGQGDDSPLHF
TRBJ2-7 | TRBV19 | CASSVGRITYEQYF
TRBJ2-1 | TRBV18 | CASSPESSGLALNEQFF
TRBJ1-3 | TRBV24-1 | CATSDRTERNSGNTIYF
TRBJ2-7 | TRBV14 | CASSQVGRLQTYEQYF
TRBJ2-1 | TRBV7-9 | CASSRRDPNNEQFF
TRBJ2-7 | TRBV6-5 | CASSTGQGWGEQYF
TRBJ1-5 | TRBV19 | CASSPPGVRDQPQHF
TRBJ2-2 | TRBV11-2 | CASRLAGGYTGELFF
TRBJ2-3 | TRBV6-6 | CASSQGDTQYF
TRBJ2-3 | TRBV5-4 | CASSRGLAGGSSTDTQYF
TRBJ2-3 | TRBV29-1 | CSVALAGGPTDTQYF
TRBJ2-1 | TRBV24-1 | CATSDPGLPANEQFF
TRBJ1-4 | TRBV5-1 | CASSRTGGEGEKLFF
TRBJ1-1 | TRBV5-4 | CASSWGILGGEAFF
TRBJ1-2 | TRBV7-9 | CASSPPGLDVYGYTF
TRBJ2-5 | TRBV14 | CASSQVGSGRIMETQYF
TRBJ2-6 | TRBV5-1 | CASSLAGSSSGANVLTF